This TCR beta chain was obtained from a study of cytomegalovirus exposure and HLA in healthy donors. Study results and caveats: Across HLA loci, a later analysis found differing TCR association rates, with DRB1 most and HLA-C fewest. TCR beta V segments were, for the most part, productive about 87% or about 30% of the time in an earlier analysis. As a later analysis revealed, most CMV-associated TCR beta chains appeared HLA-restricted.

The PCR made use of 60 Vbeta and 13 Jbeta primers. Assay used: immunoSEQ multiplex PCR; TCRdb lists only in-frame clones, some missing. The sample carries 150,000 to 180,000 clones, 80% recorded once. Each donor's status was that of a healthy bone marrow donor. With 2 bases removed from V and 3 bases from J, the gap between germline ends came to 7 bases. CDR3 length: 14 residues. Germline-derived CDR1 and CDR2 are MNHEY and SVGAGI. Worth noting for this clone: The antigen is not known.

The rearrangement uses TRBV6-5 and TRBJ2-2, with TRBD2 as a possible D gene (5 bases). This TCR was recovered from a woman aged 40 to 50 in good health and CMV-seropositive. What was sequenced was PBMCs. CDR3 in DNA: TGTGCCAGCAGTTACCGGGAACACACCGGGGAGCTGTTTTTT. Translation: CASSYREHTGELFF.